Below, 17 T cell receptor beta chains from the same sample are listed, as sequenced in a study of cytomegalovirus exposure and HLA in healthy donors. The data were produced by immunoSEQ multiplex PCR, yet TCRdb's version contains in-frame clones alone and is incomplete. The data show around 58,000 clones, around 88% seen once. Sequences were obtained from PBMCs. All receptors come from a young woman in good health and CMV-seronegative.

The chain recombines TRBV7-3 with TRBJ2-1; TRBD2 is a possible D gene (7 bases). Trimming stripped 8 bases from V and 4 bases from J, with 18 bases between. The germline gives CDR1 SGHTA, CDR2 FQGTGA. The CDR3 sequence is 15 residues long. In DNA form, the CDR3 reads TGTGCCAGCGCCGGGGGAGGGGGAGGGTACAATGAGCAGTTCTTC. Protein product: CASAGGGGGYNEQFF.

The rearrangement joins TRBV12-5 to TRBJ2-1; TRBD2 is a possible D gene (7 bases). The CDR3 is made up of 14 amino acids. The germline CDR1 and CDR2 sequences are LGHNT and FRNRAP. V was pared by 6 bases and J by 0 bases, with 9 bases between. The CDR3 reads CASGRGASYNEQFF. The CDR3 bases are TGTGCTAGTGGCCGGGGGGCCTCCTACAATGAGCAGTTCTTC.

The chain carries TRBV27 and TRBJ1-2; TRBD1 is a possible D gene (6 bases). The germline V gene encodes CDR1 MNHEY and CDR2 SMNVEV (reference sequence). Trimming removed 5 bases at V and 7 bases at J, with 17 bases between. The CDR3 length is 14 residues. The CDR3 nucleotides are TGTGCCAGCAGTCCGGGTGGGGGCCCTCGTGGCTACACCTTC. Residues: CASSPGGGPRGYTF.

This chain connects TRBV9 to TRBJ2-2; 9 positions match TRBD1. This CDR3 is 15 amino acids long. Per the germline V gene, CDR1 is SGDLS and CDR2 is YYNGEE. J gave up 3 bases and V 4 bases, and 4 bases lay outside the gene matches. The CDR3 nucleotides read TGTGCCAGCAGCCGGACAGGGGTCTACACCGGGGAGCTGTTTTTT. This encodes CASSRTGVYTGELFF.

V is TRBV29-1 and J is TRBJ1-1; TRBD1 matches 7 bases. V trimming: 3 bases; J trimming: 2 bases; junction bases outside the gene matches: 6. The CDR3 extends over 14 amino acids. Germline V CDR1 and CDR2: SQVTM, ANQGSEA. CDR3 in DNA: TGCAGCGTTGAGTTGACAGGGTTCAACACTGAAGCTTTCTTT. It specifies CSVELTGFNTEAFF.

The chain combines TRBV7-9 with TRBJ2-3; TRBD1 aligns across 8 bases. The CDR3 length is 15 residues. V was clipped by 0 bases and J by 6 bases; unmatched bases: 5. The V gene's germline CDR1 is SEHNR and CDR2 FQNEAQ (reference sequence). For the CDR3, the DNA is TGTGCCAGCAGCTTAGCGAACAGGGGGTGGGATACGCAGTATTTT. Its translation is CASSLANRGWDTQYF.

The J gene is TRBJ1-1, the V gene TRBV11-3; D gene uncertain. The V gene's germline CDR1 is SGHNT and CDR2 YENEEA. Trimming removed 3 bases from V and 1 base from J, with 6 bases in between. The CDR3 is made up of 13 amino acids. CDR3 region: CASSLAENTEAFF. For the CDR3, the DNA is TGTGCCAGCAGCTTGGCAGAGAACACTGAAGCTTTCTTT.

This sequence joins TRBV12-5 and TRBJ2-7; 8 bases match TRBD2. The CDR3 consists of 14 residues. Germline values: CDR1 LGHNT, CDR2 FRNRAP. V was pared by 6 bases and J by 3 bases, with 7 bases of the junction left unmatched. CDR3 residues: CASGFGGGGYEQYF. CDR3 nucleotides: TGTGCTAGTGGCTTCGGGGGGGGAGGCTACGAGCAGTACTTC.

The V and J genes are TRBV6-1 and TRBJ1-1, with a tentative D call TRBD1 (6 bases). The CDR3 contains 13 residues. Germline CDR1 reads MNHNS; CDR2 reads SASEGT. V gave up 0 bases and J gave up 5 bases, with 7 bases separating them. The CDR3 sequence: CASSEARGTEAFF. Written as DNA, the CDR3 is TGTGCCAGCAGTGAAGCGAGGGGGACTGAAGCTTTCTTT.

V usage is TRBV7-2 and J usage is TRBJ1-2, with D possibly being TRBD1 (5 bases). V lost 4 bases, J lost 4 bases, and 16 bases lay in between. The germline V gene encodes CDR1 SGHTA and CDR2 FQGNSA. The CDR3 length is 15 residues. Written as DNA, the CDR3 is TGTGCCAGCAGCTCTCAGGGAGGTGGAGGCTATGGCTACACCTTC. Translated, it gives CASSSQGGGGYGYTF.

The V call is TRBV5-4, the J call TRBJ2-1; D is possibly TRBD1 (5 bases). The germline V gene encodes CDR1 SGHNT and CDR2 YYREEE (reference sequence). The V end lost 0 bases, the J end lost 7 bases, and 17 bases lay between the germline ends. The CDR3 has 16 amino acids. The CDR3 nucleotides are TGTGCCAGCAGCTTGGGGGGTCGACAGATGGGTAATGAGCAGTTCTTC. Its translation is CASSLGGRQMGNEQFF.

The J gene is TRBJ2-3, the V gene TRBV30; 14 bases are a match to TRBD2. The junction had 4 bases not matched to a gene; V was cut back by 3 bases and J by 2 bases. In germline, CDR1 is GTSNPN, CDR2 SVGIG (reference sequence). This CDR3 has 16 residues. CDR3 coding DNA: TGTGCCTGGAGGGGACTAGCGGGGGCGCACACAGATACGCAGTATTTT. Translated, it gives CAWRGLAGAHTDTQYF.

The V call is TRBV5-1, the J call TRBJ1-1, with 11 bases aligning to TRBD1. CDR3 length equals 17 residues. Trimming at V came to 3 bases and at J to 5 bases, leaving 12 bases not matched to a gene. Germline lookup yields CDR1 SGHRS and CDR2 YFSETQ. For the CDR3, the DNA is TGCGCCAGCAGCTCCATCGGACAGGGGGCGTTGGGGACTGAAGCTTTCTTT. Its protein is CASSSIGQGALGTEAFF.

The rearrangement uses TRBV4-2 and TRBJ1-2, with 7 bases identical to TRBD1. The germline gives CDR1 LGHNA, CDR2 YNFKEQ. After removal of 5 bases from V and 4 bases from J, the junction contained 4 bases not matched to a gene. The CDR3 extends over 13 amino acids. The CDR3 spells CASSTQGIYGYTF. CDR3 in DNA: TGTGCCAGCAGCACACAGGGGATCTATGGCTACACCTTC.

This sequence joins TRBV7-8 and TRBJ2-1, with 7 bases fitting TRBD2. CDR1 and CDR2 (germline): SGHVS, FQNEAQ. Losses at the gene ends were 1 base for V and 4 bases for J; bases not matched to a gene: 7. There are 16 residues in the CDR3. The CDR3 nucleotides read TGTGCCAGCAGCTTAGACCCGACTAGCACATACAATGAGCAGTTCTTC. Translating gives CASSLDPTSTYNEQFF.

The chain uses TRBV19 and TRBJ1-3; D is perhaps TRBD1 (6 bases). Germline V gene data show CDR1 as LNHDA and CDR2 as SQIVND (reference sequence). Trimming stripped 3 bases from V and 1 base from J, with 10 bases between. The CDR3 covers 15 residues. CDR3 nucleotides: TGTGCCAGTAGTATCCGACAGGTATCTGGAAACACCATATATTTT. Translating it yields CASSIRQVSGNTIYF.

The J gene is TRBJ1-1, the V gene TRBV10-3; D is perhaps TRBD1 (6 bases). Germline V gives CDR1 ENHRY, CDR2 SYGVKD. V was cut by 10 bases and J by 7 bases, with 16 bases left in between. This CDR3 spans 12 amino acids. This CDR3 is CATKELQGEAFF. In nucleotides, the CDR3 is TGTGCCACAAAAGAGCTACAGGGTGAAGCTTTCTTT.